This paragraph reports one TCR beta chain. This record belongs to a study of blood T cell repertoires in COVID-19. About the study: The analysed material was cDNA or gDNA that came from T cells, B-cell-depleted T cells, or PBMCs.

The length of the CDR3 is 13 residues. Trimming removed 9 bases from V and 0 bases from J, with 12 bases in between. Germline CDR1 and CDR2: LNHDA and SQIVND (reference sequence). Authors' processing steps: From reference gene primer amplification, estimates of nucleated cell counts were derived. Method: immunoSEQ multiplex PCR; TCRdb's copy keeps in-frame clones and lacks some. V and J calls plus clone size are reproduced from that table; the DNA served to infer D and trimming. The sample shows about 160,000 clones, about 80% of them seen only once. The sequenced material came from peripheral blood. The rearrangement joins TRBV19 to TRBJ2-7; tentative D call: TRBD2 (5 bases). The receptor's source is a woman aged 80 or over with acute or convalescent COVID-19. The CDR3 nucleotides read TGTGCCAGGCGAGGGCTTTACTCCTACGAGCAGTACTTC. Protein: CARRGLYSYEQYF.